The clone carrying this TCR delta chain occurred a few times. TCRdb reanalysed the RT-PCR reads via CATT. Of around 12,000 delta-chain clones listed, about two fifths are singletons. The V end lost 3 bases, the J end lost 2 bases, and 22 bases lay between the germline ends. CDR3 size: 18 residues. CDR1 TSWWSYY and CDR2 QGS come from the germline V gene. These data belong to a study of gamma-delta T cells after stem cell transplantation. The V and J genes are TRDV1 and TRDJ1; possibly TRDD2 for D (5 bases). This clonotype was sampled from a human donor. It is not recorded whose cells these are; they may come from a transplant donor. Specimen: gamma-delta T cells. The CDR3 DNA reads as TGTGCTCTTGGGGATTCCTCGCCTTCGGCGGAGGGAACCGATAAACTCATCTTT. Protein sequence: CALGDSSPSAEGTDKLIF.